What follows describes a single TCR beta chain. The CDR3 is made up of 15 amino acids. V was cut by 5 bases and J by 0 bases, with 11 bases left in between. CDR1 is MNHEY, CDR2 SMNVEV, per germline (reference sequence). This sample was included in a study of T cells in tumors after PD-1 blockade. Study-wide context: Peripheral blood samples averaged around 38,000 unique clonotypes and about 120,000 templates.

Here immunoSEQ multiplex PCR was the method, and the copy in TCRdb shows in-frame clones only, minus some. The sample holds around 45,000 clones; 79% are singletons and the top ten take around 9.3%. Template: tumor biopsy or peripheral blood genomic DNA, roughly 600-6,004 ng per sample. The receptor was isolated from a human donor with advanced basal cell or squamous cell carcinoma (not recorded which). This sample comprised PBMCs, obtained before anti-PD-1 therapy. This sequence joins TRBV27 and TRBJ2-1, with D unclear. CDR3 residues: CASSLISHSYNEQFF. Written as DNA, the CDR3 is TGTGCCAGCAGTCTCATTAGTCACTCCTACAATGAGCAGTTCTTC.